This T cell receptor beta chain was retrieved from a study of blood T cells in healthy people across ages. Primed by a sample-barcoded 5' primer and a J-beta primer mix, a second PCR proceeded for roughly 7 to 11 cycles. TCRdb passed the 5' RACE reads through MiXCR, listing each CDR3 protein once. The data contain hundreds of thousands of distinct CDR3 sequences, about 26% of them singletons. This clonotype was recorded a few times. The CDR3 sequence is 15 residues long. CDR1 SNHLY and CDR2 FYNNEI come from the germline V gene. Trimming left V 2 bases short and J 0 bases short, with 7 bases between. These data were also filed under a second study, of T cells of mothers and their children.

The rearrangement links TRBV2 to TRBJ2-2, with D unclear. The receptor comes from a boy younger than 10 in good health. Sequenced sample: blood. The CDR3 DNA reads TGTGCCAGCAGTGAATACCAGGCGAACACCGGGGAGCTGTTTTTT. Residues: CASSEYQANTGELFF. Full variable domain (rest looked up from reference TRBV2 and TRBJ2-2): EPEVTQTPSHQVTQMGQEVILRCVPISNHLYFYWYRQILGQKVEFLVSFYNNEISEKSEIFDDQFSVERPDGSNFTLKIRSTKLEDSAMYFCASSEYQANTGELFFGEGSRLTVL.